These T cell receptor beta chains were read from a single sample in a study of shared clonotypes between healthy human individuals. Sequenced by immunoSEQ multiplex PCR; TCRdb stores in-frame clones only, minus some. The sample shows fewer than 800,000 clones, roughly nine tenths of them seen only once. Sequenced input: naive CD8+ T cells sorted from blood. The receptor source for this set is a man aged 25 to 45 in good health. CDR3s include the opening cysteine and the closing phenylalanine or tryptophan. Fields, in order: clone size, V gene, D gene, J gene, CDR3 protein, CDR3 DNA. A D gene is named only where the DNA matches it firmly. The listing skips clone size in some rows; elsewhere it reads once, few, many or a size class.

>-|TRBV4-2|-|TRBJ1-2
CASSQEDSYGYTF
TGTGCCAGCAGCCAAGAGGACAGCTATGGCTACACCTTC
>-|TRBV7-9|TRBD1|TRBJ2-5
CASSSGQGKETQYF
TGTGCCAGCAGCTCGGGACAGGGGAAAGAGACCCAGTACTTC
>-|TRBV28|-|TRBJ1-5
CASSSGAPRQPQHF
TGTGCCAGCAGCTCAGGGGCACCCCGTCAGCCCCAGCATTTT
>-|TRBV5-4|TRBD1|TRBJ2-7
CASSLDGQVDYEQYF
TGTGCCAGCAGCTTGGATGGACAGGTCGACTACGAGCAGTACTTC
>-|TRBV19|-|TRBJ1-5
CASSPDTYSNQPQHF
TGTGCCAGTAGTCCCGACACCTATAGCAATCAGCCCCAGCATTTT
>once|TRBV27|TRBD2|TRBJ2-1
CARHRGLAGPNEQFF
TGTGCCAGGCACCGTGGACTAGCGGGGCCGAATGAGCAGTTCTTC
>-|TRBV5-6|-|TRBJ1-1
CASSLAVRRTEAFF
TGTGCCAGCAGCTTGGCGGTACGAAGAACTGAAGCTTTCTTT
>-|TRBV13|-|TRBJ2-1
CASSLGVNEQFF
TGTGCCAGCAGCTTAGGCGTAAATGAGCAGTTCTTC
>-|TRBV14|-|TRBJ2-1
CASSQELTVYNEQFF
TGTGCCAGCAGCCAAGAACTGACAGTCTACAATGAGCAGTTCTTC
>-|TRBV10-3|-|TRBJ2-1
CAISDASVEQFF
TGTGCCATCAGTGATGCTAGCGTAGAGCAGTTCTTC
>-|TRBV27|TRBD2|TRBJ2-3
CASKAGVTDTQYF
TGTGCCAGTAAAGCGGGGGTCACAGATACGCAGTATTTT
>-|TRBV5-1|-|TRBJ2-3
CASTTDEGENTDTQYF
TGCGCCAGCACAACGGATGAGGGAGAGAACACAGATACGCAGTATTTT
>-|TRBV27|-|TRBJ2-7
CASSIFQGTYEQYF
TGTGCCAGCAGTATCTTCCAGGGAACCTACGAGCAGTACTTC
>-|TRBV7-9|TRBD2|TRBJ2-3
CASSNTSGHATDTQYF
TGTGCCAGCAGCAATACTAGCGGCCATGCCACAGATACGCAGTATTTT
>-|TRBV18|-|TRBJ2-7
CASSPGRGPEQYF
TGTGCCAGCTCACCGGGAAGGGGACCCGAGCAGTACTTC
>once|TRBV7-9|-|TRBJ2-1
CASSENTGREQFF
TGTGCCAGCAGCGAAAACACAGGTCGAGAGCAGTTCTTC
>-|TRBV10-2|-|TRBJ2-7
CAISVGTTYEQYF
TGCGCCATCAGTGTGGGTACCACCTACGAGCAGTACTTC
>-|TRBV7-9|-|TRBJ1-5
CASSPTPQGNQPQHF
TGTGCCAGCAGCCCCACTCCCCAGGGCAATCAGCCCCAGCATTTT
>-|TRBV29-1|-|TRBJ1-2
CSVGGGQAGYGYTF
TGCAGCGTTGGGGGCGGTCAGGCTGGCTATGGCTACACCTTC
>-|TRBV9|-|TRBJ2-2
CASSYRDGGELFF
TGTGCCAGCAGCTACAGGGACGGCGGGGAGCTGTTTTTT
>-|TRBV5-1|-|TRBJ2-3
CASSPRRTLRATDTQYF
TGCGCCAGCAGCCCCAGACGGACACTCCGAGCCACAGATACGCAGTATTTT
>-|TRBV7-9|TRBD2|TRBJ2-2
CASSWTSEDTGELFF
TGTGCCAGCAGCTGGACTAGCGAGGACACCGGGGAGCTGTTTTTT
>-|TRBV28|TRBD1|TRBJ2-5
CASILNRDRWTQYF
TGTGCCAGCATTCTAAACCGGGACAGGTGGACCCAGTACTTC
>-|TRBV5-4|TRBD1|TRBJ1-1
CASSLGTGVNTEAFF
TGTGCCAGCAGCTTGGGGACAGGGGTGAACACTGAAGCTTTCTTT
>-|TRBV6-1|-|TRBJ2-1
CASSEARVAAYNEQFF
TGTGCCAGCAGTGAAGCGCGGGTAGCGGCCTACAATGAGCAGTTCTTC
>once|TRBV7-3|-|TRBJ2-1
CASSSLEPYNEQFF
TGTGCCAGCAGCTCCCTGGAGCCTTACAATGAGCAGTTCTTC
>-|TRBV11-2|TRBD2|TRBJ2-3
CASSSPLAGFTDTQYF
TGTGCCAGCAGCTCCCCACTAGCGGGGTTCACAGATACGCAGTATTTT
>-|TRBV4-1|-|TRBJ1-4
CASRERIGATNEKLFF
TGCGCCAGCAGGGAAAGGATCGGGGCAACTAATGAAAAACTGTTTTTT
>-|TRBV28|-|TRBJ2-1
CASSPPLAWEQFF
TGTGCCAGCAGCCCACCACTGGCATGGGAGCAGTTCTTC
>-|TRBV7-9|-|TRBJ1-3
CASSPPPGSRGSGNTIYF
TGTGCCAGCAGCCCCCCCCCGGGGAGTAGGGGTTCTGGAAACACCATATATTTT
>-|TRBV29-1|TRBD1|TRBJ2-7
CSVILDRGETEQYF
TGCAGCGTGATCCTGGACAGGGGAGAAACCGAGCAGTACTTC
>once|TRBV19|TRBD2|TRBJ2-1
CASSIGGTSGRDSSYNEQFF
TGTGCCAGTAGTATAGGAGGGACTAGCGGGAGGGATAGCTCCTACAATGAGCAGTTCTTC
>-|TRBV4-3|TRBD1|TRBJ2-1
CASSQDQGDYNEQFF
TGCGCCAGCAGCCAAGATCAGGGGGATTACAATGAGCAGTTCTTC
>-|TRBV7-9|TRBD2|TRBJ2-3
CASSLGTSKNTDTQYF
TGTGCCAGCAGCTTGGGGACTAGCAAGAACACAGATACGCAGTATTTT
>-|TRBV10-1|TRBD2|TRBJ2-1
CASSDGGLYNEQFF
TGCGCCAGCAGTGATGGGGGACTATACAATGAGCAGTTCTTC
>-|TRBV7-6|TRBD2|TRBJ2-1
CASRPTSGDYNEQFF
TGTGCCAGCAGACCAACTAGCGGAGACTACAATGAGCAGTTCTTC
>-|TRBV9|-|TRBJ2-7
CASSANRPPYEQYF
TGTGCCAGCAGCGCGAACAGGCCTCCCTACGAGCAGTACTTC
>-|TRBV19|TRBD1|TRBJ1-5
CASRPDRALFNQPQHF
TGTGCCAGTAGACCGGACAGGGCCCTTTTCAATCAGCCCCAGCATTTT
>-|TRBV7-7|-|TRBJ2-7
CASSRDFNEQYF
TGTGCTAGCAGCCGGGACTTCAACGAGCAGTACTTC
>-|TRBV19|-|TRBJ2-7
CASSIRPDYEQYF
TGTGCCAGTAGTATTAGACCTGACTACGAGCAGTACTTC
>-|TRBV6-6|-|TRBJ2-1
CASSYSAGLSTEQFF
TGTGCCAGCAGTTACTCAGCAGGACTATCGACCGAGCAGTTCTTC
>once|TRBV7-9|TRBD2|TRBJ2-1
CASSFKAGGPINEQFF
TGTGCCAGCAGCTTCAAAGCGGGAGGGCCGATAAATGAGCAGTTCTTC
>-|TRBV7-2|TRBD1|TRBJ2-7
CASIPPGQGLLEQYF
TGTGCCAGCATACCACCGGGACAGGGTCTGCTCGAGCAGTACTTC
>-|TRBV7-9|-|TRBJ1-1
CASSEGAGLMNTEAFF
TGTGCCAGCAGCGAAGGGGCAGGCCTCATGAACACTGAAGCTTTCTTT
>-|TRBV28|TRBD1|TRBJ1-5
CASTGGSSWSNQPQHF
TGTGCCAGCACAGGGGGCTCTTCCTGGAGCAATCAGCCCCAGCATTTT
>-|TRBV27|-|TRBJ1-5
CASPRRSNQPQHF
TGTGCCAGCCCCCGCAGGAGTAATCAGCCCCAGCATTTT
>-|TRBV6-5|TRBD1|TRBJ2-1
CASSQWTGGEQFF
TGTGCCAGCAGTCAGTGGACAGGCGGGGAGCAGTTCTTC
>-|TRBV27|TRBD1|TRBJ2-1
CASSWTGGLTEQFF
TGTGCCAGCAGCTGGACAGGGGGCCTTACTGAGCAGTTCTTC
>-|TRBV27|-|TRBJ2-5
CASAQESIQLGTQYF
TGTGCCAGCGCCCAGGAGTCTATACAACTGGGGACCCAGTACTTC
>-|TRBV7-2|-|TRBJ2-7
CASSLQRANPSYEQYF
TGTGCCAGCAGCCTCCAGAGGGCGAATCCATCCTACGAGCAGTACTTC
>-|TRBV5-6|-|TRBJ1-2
CASSVLQGGYGYTF
TGTGCCAGCAGCGTCCTACAGGGCGGCTATGGCTACACCTTC
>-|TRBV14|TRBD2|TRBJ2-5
CASSQKPRVAGIWAQYF
TGTGCCAGCAGCCAAAAACCGAGAGTAGCGGGAATTTGGGCCCAGTACTTC
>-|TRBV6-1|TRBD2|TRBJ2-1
CASSDAGVHGEQFF
TGTGCCAGCAGTGACGCGGGAGTTCACGGTGAGCAGTTCTTC
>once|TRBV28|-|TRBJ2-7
CASSFHGTYEQYF
TGTGCCAGCAGTTTTCACGGGACCTACGAGCAGTACTTC
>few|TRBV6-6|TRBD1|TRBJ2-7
CASSSRTGMRTEQYF
TGTGCCAGCAGTTCACGGACAGGGATGCGAACCGAGCAGTACTTC